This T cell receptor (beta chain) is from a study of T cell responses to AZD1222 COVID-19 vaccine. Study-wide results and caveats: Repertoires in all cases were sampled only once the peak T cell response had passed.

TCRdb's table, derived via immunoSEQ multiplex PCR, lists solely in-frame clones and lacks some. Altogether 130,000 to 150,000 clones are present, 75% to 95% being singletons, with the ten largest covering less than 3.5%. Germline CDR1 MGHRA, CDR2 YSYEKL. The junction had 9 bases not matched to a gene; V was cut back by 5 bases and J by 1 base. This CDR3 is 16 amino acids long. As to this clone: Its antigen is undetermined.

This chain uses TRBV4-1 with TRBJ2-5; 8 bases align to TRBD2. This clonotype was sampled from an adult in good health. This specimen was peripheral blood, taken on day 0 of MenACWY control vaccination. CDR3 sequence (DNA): TGCGCCAGCAGCGAACTAGCGGAGACGGCCCAAGAGACCCAGTACTTC. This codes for CASSELAETAQETQYF.